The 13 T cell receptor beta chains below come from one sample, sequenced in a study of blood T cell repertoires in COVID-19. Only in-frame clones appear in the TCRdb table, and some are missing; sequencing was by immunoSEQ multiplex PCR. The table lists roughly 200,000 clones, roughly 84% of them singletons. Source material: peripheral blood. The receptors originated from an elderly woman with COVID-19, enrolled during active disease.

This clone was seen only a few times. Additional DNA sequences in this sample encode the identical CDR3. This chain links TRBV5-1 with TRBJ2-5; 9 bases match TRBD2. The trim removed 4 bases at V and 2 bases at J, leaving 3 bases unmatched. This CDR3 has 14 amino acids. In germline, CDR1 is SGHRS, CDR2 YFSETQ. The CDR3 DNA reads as TGCGCCAGCAGCGGAGCGGGGGGACAAGAGACCCAGTACTTC. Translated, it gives CASSGAGGQETQYF.

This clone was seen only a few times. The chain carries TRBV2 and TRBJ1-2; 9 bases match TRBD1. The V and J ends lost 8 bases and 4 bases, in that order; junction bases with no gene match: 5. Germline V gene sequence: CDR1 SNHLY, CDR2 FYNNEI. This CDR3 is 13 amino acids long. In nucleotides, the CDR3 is TGTGCCAGCGGACAGGGGTCCGGCTATGGCTACACCTTC. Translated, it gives CASGQGSGYGYTF.

In DNA, the CDR3 is TGTGCCAGCAGATGGACAGGCGGCAATCAGCCCCAGCATTTT. Its protein is CASRWTGGNQPQHF. The chain is built from TRBV28 and TRBJ1-5, with 7 bases matching TRBD1. The germline gives CDR1 MDHEN, CDR2 SYDVKM. V shed 6 bases, J shed 2 bases, and the junction held 4 bases outside the gene matches. This CDR3 spans 14 amino acids. Looking up the rest from reference TRBV28 and TRBJ1-5 gives the full variable domain: DVKVTQSSRYLVKRTGEKVFLECVQDMDHENMFWYRQDPGLGLRLIYFSYDVKMKEKGDIPEGYSVSREKKERFSLILESASTNQTSMYLCASRWTGGNQPQHFGDGTRLSIL.

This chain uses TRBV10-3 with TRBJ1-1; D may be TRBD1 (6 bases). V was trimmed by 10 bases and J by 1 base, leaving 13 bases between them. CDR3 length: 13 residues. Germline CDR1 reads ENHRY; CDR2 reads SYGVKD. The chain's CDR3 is CATLQGSNTEAFF. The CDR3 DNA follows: TGTGCCACCCTACAGGGATCGAACACTGAAGCTTTCTTT.

Here the CDR3 DNA reads TGTGCCATCAGTACAGGTGTCGGCTACACCTTC. This sequence encodes CAISTGVGYTF. This chain connects TRBV10-3 to TRBJ1-2, with D possibly TRBD1 on 5 matching bases. The CDR3 runs 11 residues. Germline V lookup: CDR1 ENHRY, CDR2 SYGVKD. Trimming pared 5 bases from V and 8 bases from J, leaving 9 bases between.

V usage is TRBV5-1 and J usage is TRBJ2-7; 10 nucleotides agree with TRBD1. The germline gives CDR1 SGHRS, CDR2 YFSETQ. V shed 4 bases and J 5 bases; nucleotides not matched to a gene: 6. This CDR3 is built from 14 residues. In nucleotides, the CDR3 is TGCGCCAGCAGCCTGGACAGGGGGTACGACGAGCAGTACTTC. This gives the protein CASSLDRGYDEQYF. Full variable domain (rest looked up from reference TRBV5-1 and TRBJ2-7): KAGVTQTPRYLIKTRGQQVTLSCSPISGHRSVSWYQQTPGQGLQFLFEYFSETQRNKGNFPGRFSGRQFSNSRSEMNVSTLELGDSALYLCASSLDRGYDEQYFGPGTRLTVT.

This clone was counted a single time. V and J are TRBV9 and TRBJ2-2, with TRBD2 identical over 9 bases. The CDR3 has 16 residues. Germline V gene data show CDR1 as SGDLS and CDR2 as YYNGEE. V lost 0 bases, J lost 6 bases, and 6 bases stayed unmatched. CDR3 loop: CASSVDLAGRAGELFF. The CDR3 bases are TGTGCCAGCAGCGTAGATCTAGCGGGGCGGGCCGGGGAGCTGTTTTTT. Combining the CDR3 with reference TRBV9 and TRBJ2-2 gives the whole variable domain DSGVTQTPKHLITATGQRVTLRCSPRSGDLSVYWYQQSLDQGLQFLIQYYNGEERAKGNILERFSAQQFPDLHSELNLSSLELGDSALYFCASSVDLAGRAGELFFGEGSRLTVL.

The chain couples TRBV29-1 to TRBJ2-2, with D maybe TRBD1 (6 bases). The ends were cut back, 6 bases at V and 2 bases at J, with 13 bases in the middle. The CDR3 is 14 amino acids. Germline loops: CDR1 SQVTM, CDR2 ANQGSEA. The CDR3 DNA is TGCAGCGTGGGGCAGGGGCTTAACACCGGGGAGCTGTTTTTT. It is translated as CSVGQGLNTGELFF.

The CDR3 DNA is TGTGCCGGGTCGGGAGGGGGCGAGCAGTACTTC. This gives the protein CAGSGGGEQYF. The chain couples TRBV30 to TRBJ2-7, with 8 bases matching TRBD2. CDR3 size: 11 residues. Unmatched junction bases numbered 6, after V lost 8 bases and J lost 6 bases. Germline V gene lookup returns CDR1 GTSNPN and CDR2 SVGIG (reference sequence).

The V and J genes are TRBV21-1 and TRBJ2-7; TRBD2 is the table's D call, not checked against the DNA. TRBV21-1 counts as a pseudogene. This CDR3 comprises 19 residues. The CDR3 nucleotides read TGTGCCAGCAGCAAAAAGGGCCTAGCGGGGGGGCCGTCCGTCTACGAGCAGTACGTC. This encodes CASSKKGLAGGPSVYEQYV.

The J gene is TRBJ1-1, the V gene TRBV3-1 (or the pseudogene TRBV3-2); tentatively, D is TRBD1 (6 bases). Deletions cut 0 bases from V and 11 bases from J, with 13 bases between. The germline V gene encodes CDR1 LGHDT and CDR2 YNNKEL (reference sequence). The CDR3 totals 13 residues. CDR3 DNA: TGTGCCAGCAGCCAAGAAGAAGCGCAGGGGGCTTTCTTT. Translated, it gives CASSQEEAQGAFF.

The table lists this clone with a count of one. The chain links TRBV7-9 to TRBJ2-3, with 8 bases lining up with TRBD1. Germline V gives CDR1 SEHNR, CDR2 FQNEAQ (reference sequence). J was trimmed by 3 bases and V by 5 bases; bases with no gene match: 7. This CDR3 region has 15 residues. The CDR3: CASSPRTGKTDTQYF. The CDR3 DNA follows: TGTGCCAGCAGCCCCCGGACAGGGAAGACAGATACGCAGTATTTT.

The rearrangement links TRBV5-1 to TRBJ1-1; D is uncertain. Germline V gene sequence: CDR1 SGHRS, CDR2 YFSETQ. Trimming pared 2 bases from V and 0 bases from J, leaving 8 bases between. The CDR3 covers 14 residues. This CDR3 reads CASSFKDMNTEAFF. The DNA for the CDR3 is TGCGCCAGCAGCTTCAAAGACATGAACACTGAAGCTTTCTTT.